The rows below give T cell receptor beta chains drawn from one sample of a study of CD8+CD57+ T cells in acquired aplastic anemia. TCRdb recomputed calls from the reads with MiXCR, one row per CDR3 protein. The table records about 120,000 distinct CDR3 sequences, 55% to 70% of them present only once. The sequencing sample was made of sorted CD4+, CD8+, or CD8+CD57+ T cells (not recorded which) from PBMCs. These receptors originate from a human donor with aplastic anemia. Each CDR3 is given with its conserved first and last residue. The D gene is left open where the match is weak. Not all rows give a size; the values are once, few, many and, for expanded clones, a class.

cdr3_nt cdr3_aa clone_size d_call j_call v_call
TGTGCCAGCAGCTTAGAATTCTCCACGCAGTATTTT CASSLEFSTQYF few NA TRBJ2-3 TRBV7-2
TGTGCCACCAGTGCTAAACAGGGACTAGCGGGGGGTTACAATGAGCAGTTCTTC CATSAKQGLAGGYNEQFF NA TRBD2 TRBJ2-1 TRBV24-1
TGTGCCAGCAGTCAGGGAGCGGGGACCCAAGAGACCCAGTACTTC CASSQGAGTQETQYF many TRBD2 TRBJ2-5 TRBV6-1
TGTGCCAGCAGCCGCTCGACAGGGGGCGGCTACGAGCAGTACTTC CASSRSTGGGYEQYF NA TRBD1 TRBJ2-7 TRBV7-2
TGTGCCAGCAGCTCAGACTCTTCTTGGATCAATGAGCAGTTCTTC CASSSDSSWINEQFF many NA TRBJ2-1 TRBV11-2
TGCGCCAGCAGCTCGACCGGGCGGCCTTGGGAGCAGTACTTC CASSSTGRPWEQYF many NA TRBJ2-7 TRBV5-1
TGCGCCAGCAGCTTGGTATTGGGGCACAGCTCCGGGGCCAACGTCCTGACTTTC CASSLVLGHSSGANVLTF few NA TRBJ2-6 TRBV5-1
TGTGCCAGCAGTGAACAGGCGGGAGCGGGCTACGAGCAGTACTTC CASSEQAGAGYEQYF NA TRBD2 TRBJ2-7 TRBV6-1
TGTGCCAGCAGTTACTCGTTTATTGAAGCTTTCTTT CASSYSFIEAFF few NA TRBJ1-1 TRBV6-2/TRBV6-3
TGTGCCAGCAGCTTCGGTGAGACTGAGCAGTTCTTC CASSFGETEQFF NA NA TRBJ2-1 TRBV7-9
TGCGCCAGCAGCCCCCCCACCTCTGGGGCCAACGTCCTGACTTTC CASSPPTSGANVLTF NA NA TRBJ2-6 TRBV5-1
TGTGCCACCAGTGATCCTTACGACGGGCGCGAGCAGTACTTC CATSDPYDGREQYF NA NA TRBJ2-7 TRBV24-1
TGTGCCACCAGTGCACAGAACACCGGGGAGCTGTTTTTT CATSAQNTGELFF NA NA TRBJ2-2 TRBV24-1
TGTGCCACCAGTGATCCCCGATCAGGATGGGGGCAAGAGACCCAGTACTTC CATSDPRSGWGQETQYF NA NA TRBJ2-5 TRBV24-1
TGTGCCATCAGTATCGACAGTAAAGAGACCCAGTACTTC CAISIDSKETQYF NA NA TRBJ2-5 TRBV10-3
TGTGCCATCAGTGATGGGGACAGGGTAAATGGCTACACCTTC CAISDGDRVNGYTF NA TRBD1 TRBJ1-2 TRBV10-3
TGCGCCAGCAGCTCCTCCGGGACTAGCGGGAGGGCCGCGTACAATGAGCAGTTCTTC CASSSSGTSGRAAYNEQFF many TRBD2 TRBJ2-1 TRBV5-1
TGTGCCAGCAGTGCGACAGGGTCCTCACTTGCGACCCAGCATTTT CASSATGSSLATQHF NA TRBD1 TRBJ1-5 TRBV10-3
TGTGCCAGCAGCCATCATCAGGGGGTGGAAGAGACCCAGTACTTC CASSHHQGVEETQYF many TRBD1 TRBJ2-5 TRBV14
TGTGCCAGCAGCTTAGCGGGGTTAGTCACCGAGGAGCTGTTTTTT CASSLAGLVTEELFF NA NA TRBJ2-2 TRBV7-2
TGTGCCAGCAGCTTAGATAAGGGGGCAGTTAATTCACCCCTCCACTTT CASSLDKGAVNSPLHF NA TRBD1 TRBJ1-6 TRBV7-8
TGTGCCATTCCGGGACAGGGAAAGAATGAGCAGTTCTTC CAIPGQGKNEQFF medium-sized TRBD1 TRBJ2-1 TRBV7-9
TGTGCCAGCAGTAAGGGGGCGAGTACTGAAGCTTTCTTT CASSKGASTEAFF NA TRBD1 TRBJ1-1 TRBV6-4
TGTGCCAGCAGTTCACAGGGCGAAGGGCACGGAAACACCATATATTTT CASSSQGEGHGNTIYF NA NA TRBJ1-3 TRBV12-3/TRBV12-4
TGCAGTGCTAGGAGATACAATGAGCAGTTCTTC CSARRYNEQFF NA NA TRBJ2-1 TRBV20-1
TGTGCCACCAGCAGCCCAAGCGGGACAGGGACTCCCTACGAGCAGTACTTC CATSSPSGTGTPYEQYF NA TRBD1 TRBJ2-7 TRBV15
TGTGCCAGCAGCTTAGGGCGGACAGCGGACGGGGAGCTGTTTTTT CASSLGRTADGELFF once NA TRBJ2-2 TRBV7-9
TGTGCCAGTAGTATAGACGGGGGGTATAATTCACCCCTCCACTTT CASSIDGGYNSPLHF many NA TRBJ1-6 TRBV19
TGTGCCAGCTGCCCTCACCTTTGTTCTGAAGCTTTCTTT CASCPHLCSEAFF NA NA TRBJ1-1 TRBV28
TGTGCTAGCAGCAAACGACACGGGGATGAGCAGTTCTTC CASSKRHGDEQFF many NA TRBJ2-1 TRBV7-7
TGTGCCAGCGGACCCAGGGGAACCGCCGGGGAGCTGTTTTTT CASGPRGTAGELFF once NA TRBJ2-2 TRBV11-2
TGTGCCAGCAGCTACGACAGGGGGCCTATTCGCTCTGGAAACACCATATATTTT CASSYDRGPIRSGNTIYF NA TRBD1 TRBJ1-3 TRBV11-1
TGTGCCAGCAGCTTACTCATGGGGGGGTGTTCACCCCTCCACTTT CASSLLMGGCSPLHF NA NA TRBJ1-6 TRBV11-2
TGTGCCACCAGTGCAAGCCGCAGGGGGAATCAGCCCCAGCATTTT CATSASRRGNQPQHF NA TRBD1 TRBJ1-5 TRBV24-1
TGTGCCAGCAGGACAGGACAGGGGGGCAATCAGCCCCAGCATTTT CASRTGQGGNQPQHF NA TRBD1 TRBJ1-5 TRBV2
TGTGCCAGCCATCCTCCGGGACGCCCAAAAAGCACAGAAGCTTTCTTT CASHPPGRPKSTEAFF few NA TRBJ1-1 TRBV25-1
TGTGCCAGCAGCTTAACCGGGGGGCTGTTTTTT CASSLTGGLFF few NA TRBJ2-2 TRBV7-9
TGTGCCACCAGTGATTCTGTCCACACCGGGGAGCTGTTTTTT CATSDSVHTGELFF NA NA TRBJ2-2 TRBV24-1
TGTGCCACCAGTGATCCGTCGTCGGGCAGGATCGAGACCCAGTACTTC CATSDPSSGRIETQYF few NA TRBJ2-5 TRBV24-1
TGTGCCAGCAGAGAAGCGGGACGTAGGAACACTGAAGCTTTCTTT CASREAGRRNTEAFF NA NA TRBJ1-1 TRBV7-9
TGTGCCAGCAGCCAGTGGGGACTAGGCACAGATACGCAGTATTTT CASSQWGLGTDTQYF NA TRBD2 TRBJ2-3 TRBV14
TGTGCCAGCAGCCCGAGCGGGAGGGCCTACAATGAGCAGTTCTTC CASSPSGRAYNEQFF NA TRBD2 TRBJ2-1 TRBV10-3